This is a list of T cell receptor beta chains from one sample in a study of early T cells in non-severe SARS-CoV-2 infection. TCRdb re-called the 5' RACE reads through MiXCR, storing one row per CDR3 protein. Here the sample spans about 80,000 distinct CDR3 sequences, around 6% being singletons. Sequencing input: whole blood. All receptors come from an adult who was a healthcare worker with PCR-confirmed SARS-CoV-2 infection or an uninfected control (not recorded which). Each CDR3 is given with its conserved first and last residue. A D gene is named only where the DNA matches it firmly. Expanded clones get a size class; other rows say once, few or many, or leave the size out.

j_call | d_call | clone_size | v_call | cdr3_aa | cdr3_nt
TRBJ2-2 | TRBD1 | NA | TRBV11-3 | CASSPQGSGELFF | TGTGCCAGCAGCCCACAGGGGTCCGGGGAGCTGTTTTTT
TRBJ1-4 | TRBD1 | NA | TRBV29-1 | CSGRQGFGEKLFF | TGCAGCGGGCGACAGGGCTTCGGAGAAAAACTGTTTTTT
TRBJ2-1 | NA | few | TRBV23-1 | CASSQTTGWGDNEQFF | TGCGCCAGCAGTCAAACAACCGGGTGGGGGGACAATGAGCAGTTCTTC
TRBJ2-2 | NA | many | TRBV29-1 | CSVVGARAGELFF | TGCAGCGTTGTTGGGGCGCGGGCCGGGGAGCTGTTTTTT
TRBJ2-7 | TRBD1 | NA | TRBV29-1 | CSVEVDRGTYEQYF | TGCAGCGTTGAAGTCGACAGGGGGACCTACGAGCAGTACTTC
TRBJ1-2 | NA | NA | TRBV5-6 | CASSLIRLSYGYTF | TGTGCCAGCAGCTTGATCCGGCTAAGCTATGGCTACACCTTC
TRBJ2-7 | NA | many | TRBV7-2 | CASSPGGPYEQYF | TGTGCCAGCAGCCCCGGGGGCCCCTACGAGCAGTACTTC
TRBJ2-1 | NA | many | TRBV10-1 | CASSALLAAEQFF | TGCGCCAGCAGTGCGCTCCTAGCTGCCGAGCAGTTCTTC
TRBJ1-5 | NA | few | TRBV20-1 | CSARAVPGANSNQPQHF | TGCAGTGCTAGAGCAGTTCCCGGGGCTAATAGCAATCAGCCCCAGCATTTT
TRBJ2-7 | NA | few | TRBV12-3/TRBV12-4 | CASSFFEGYEQYF | TGTGCCAGCAGTTTCTTCGAGGGCTACGAGCAGTACTTC
TRBJ1-1 | NA | many | TRBV7-9 | CASSFERGVNTEAFF | TGTGCCAGCAGCTTCGAACGCGGCGTGAACACTGAAGCTTTCTTT
TRBJ2-1 | NA | many | TRBV30 | CAWRRQGGNEQFF | TGTGCCTGGAGGCGACAGGGAGGCAATGAGCAGTTCTTC
TRBJ2-7 | NA | few | TRBV20-1 | CSAKREGTARNEQYF | TGCAGTGCCAAAAGAGAGGGGACGGCGAGGAACGAGCAGTACTTC
TRBJ1-2 | NA | many | TRBV29-1 | CSGDTLYGYTF | TGCAGCGGTGACACCCTCTATGGCTACACCTTC
TRBJ2-2 | TRBD1 | many | TRBV29-1 | CSVSRTGDTGELFF | TGCAGCGTATCGCGGACAGGGGACACCGGGGAGCTGTTTTTT
TRBJ1-6 | NA | few | TRBV7-2 | CASSLRAKQGNSPLHF | TGTGCCAGCAGCCTTCGCGCCAAACAAGGCAATTCACCCCTCCACTTT
TRBJ2-5 | TRBD1 | many | TRBV6-5 | CASSRGFWETQYF | TGTGCCAGCAGCAGGGGGTTTTGGGAGACCCAGTACTTC
TRBJ2-3 | TRBD2 | many | TRBV6-5 | CASSRPSSGTDTQYF | TGTGCCAGCAGCCGCCCTTCTAGCGGGACAGATACGCAGTATTTT
TRBJ1-6 | TRBD1 | many | TRBV10-1 | CASSEGSGQGNSPLHF | TGCGCCAGCAGTGAAGGTTCGGGACAGGGGAATTCACCCCTCCACTTT
TRBJ2-2 | TRBD1 | many | TRBV7-8 | CASRYNRGLGELFF | TGTGCCAGCAGATATAACAGGGGGCTCGGGGAGCTGTTTTTT
TRBJ2-7 | TRBD1 | NA | TRBV4-1 | CASSPGQGNSYEQYF | TGCGCCAGCAGCCCGGGACAGGGTAATTCCTACGAGCAGTACTTC
TRBJ2-7 | NA | few | TRBV9 | CASSYRAGYEQYF | TGTGCCAGCAGCTATAGAGCCGGCTACGAGCAGTACTTC
TRBJ2-2 | NA | few | TRBV11-3 | CASSFETGATGELFF | TGTGCCAGCAGCTTTGAAACGGGGGCAACCGGGGAGCTGTTTTTT
TRBJ2-1 | TRBD2 | few | TRBV27 | CASSVGRLAGRNEQFF | TGTGCCAGCAGTGTGGGGCGACTAGCGGGACGCAATGAGCAGTTCTTC
TRBJ1-1 | NA | few | TRBV27 | CASSLSGTGRGTEAFF | TGTGCCAGCAGTTTAAGTGGAACAGGGCGGGGGACTGAAGCTTTCTTT
TRBJ1-2 | TRBD1 | many | TRBV20-1 | CSARPDRAHFHGYTF | TGCAGTGCTAGACCCGACAGGGCCCATTTTCATGGCTACACCTTC
TRBJ1-5 | NA | few | TRBV6-6 | CASSYGGGNQPQHF | TGTGCCAGCAGTTACGGAGGGGGCAATCAGCCCCAGCATTTT
TRBJ2-5 | NA | NA | TRBV19 | CASTSRGGSSQQETQYF | TGTGCCAGTACCTCAAGGGGCGGCTCCTCCCAGCAAGAGACCCAGTACTTC
TRBJ2-1 | NA | few | TRBV6-6 | CASSPAGGGNNEQFF | TGTGCCAGCAGCCCAGCGGGCGGGGGCAACAATGAGCAGTTCTTC
TRBJ2-2 | TRBD2 | few | TRBV27 | CASSPGLAGYTGELFF | TGTGCCAGCAGTCCGGGACTAGCGGGCTACACCGGGGAGCTGTTTTTT
TRBJ2-7 | NA | many | TRBV18 | CASSPPRNAGKTYEQYF | TGTGCCAGCTCACCACCGAGGAACGCGGGGAAGACCTACGAGCAGTACTTC
TRBJ1-1 | NA | NA | TRBV7-8 | CASSLAGFGTEAFF | TGTGCCAGCAGCTTAGCCGGGTTCGGCACTGAAGCTTTCTTT
TRBJ2-1 | NA | many | TRBV19 | CASSGRAEQFF | TGTGCCAGTAGTGGTAGGGCTGAGCAGTTCTTC
TRBJ2-5 | NA | few | TRBV7-8 | CASSLDSETQYF | TGTGCCAGCAGCTTAGACTCGGAGACCCAGTACTTC
TRBJ2-2 | NA | NA | TRBV5-8 | CASSQGGYTGELFF | TGTGCCAGCAGCCAGGGGGGTTACACCGGGGAGCTGTTTTTT
TRBJ2-7 | NA | NA | TRBV12-3/TRBV12-4 | CASSSTGTPTYEQYF | TGTGCCAGCAGTTCAACCGGGACGCCAACCTACGAGCAGTACTTC
TRBJ1-2 | NA | few | TRBV5-6 | CASSRRGSGYGYTF | TGTGCCAGCAGCCGACGGGGGAGTGGCTATGGCTACACCTTC
TRBJ2-4 | NA | NA | TRBV5-1 | CASSGGGQENIQYF | TGCGCCAGCAGCGGCGGGGGCCAGGAAAACATTCAGTACTTC
TRBJ2-2 | TRBD2 | NA | TRBV29-1 | CSVRTSGGAHTGELFF | TGCAGCGTCCGGACTAGCGGGGGGGCACACACCGGGGAGCTGTTTTTT
TRBJ2-4 | NA | many | TRBV20-1 | CSAPSRDGRGDIQYF | TGCAGTGCACCTTCCCGGGACGGAAGGGGGGACATTCAGTACTTC
TRBJ2-2 | NA | few | TRBV12-3/TRBV12-4 | CASSLLGFTGELFF | TGTGCCAGCAGTTTACTGGGTTTCACCGGGGAGCTGTTTTTT
TRBJ1-1 | NA | many | TRBV9 | CASSPPEMNTEAFF | TGTGCCAGCAGCCCCCCAGAGATGAACACTGAAGCTTTCTTT
TRBJ1-1 | TRBD1 | NA | TRBV20-1 | CSAATTGAWAFF | TGCAGTGCCGCCACGACAGGGGCGTGGGCTTTCTTT
TRBJ1-6 | NA | NA | TRBV12-3/TRBV12-4 | CASSLATGNSPLHF | TGTGCCAGCAGTTTAGCTACGGGGAATTCACCCCTCCACTTT
TRBJ1-4 | NA | many | TRBV7-9 | CASRDDSNEKLFF | TGTGCCAGCAGAGACGACTCAAATGAAAAACTGTTTTTT
TRBJ2-7 | NA | NA | TRBV5-5 | CASSLDGAGPSYF | TGTGCCAGCAGCTTGGATGGGGCCGGGCCTTCATACTTC
TRBJ2-1 | NA | few | TRBV7-2 | CASSLAILREQFF | TGTGCCAGCAGCTTAGCCATTCTCAGGGAGCAGTTCTTC
TRBJ2-3 | NA | NA | TRBV12-3/TRBV12-4 | CASSFGGGALADTQYF | TGTGCCAGCAGTTTTGGTGGGGGGGCGTTAGCAGATACGCAGTATTTT
TRBJ2-4 | NA | many | TRBV20-1 | CSARDSTGLAKNIQYF | TGCAGTGCTAGAGATTCCACGGGTTTAGCCAAAAACATTCAGTACTTC
TRBJ2-5 | NA | many | TRBV20-1 | CSARRDSRGETQYF | TGCAGTGCTAGAAGGGACTCCCGGGGGGAGACCCAGTACTTC
TRBJ2-6 | NA | NA | TRBV29-1 | CSVGSGANVLTF | TGCAGCGTCGGGTCTGGGGCCAACGTCCTGACTTTC
TRBJ2-7 | NA | few | TRBV4-3 | CASSPNRAGYEQYF | TGCGCCAGCAGCCCGAACAGGGCCGGCTACGAGCAGTACTTC
TRBJ1-4 | NA | many | TRBV4-2 | CASSQVAGVNEKLFF | TGTGCCAGCAGCCAAGTAGCCGGGGTTAATGAAAAACTGTTTTTT
TRBJ2-3 | TRBD1 | NA | TRBV25-1 | CASSDLGQGPDTQYF | TGTGCCAGCAGTGATTTGGGACAGGGCCCAGATACGCAGTATTTT
TRBJ2-5 | TRBD1 | few | TRBV30 | CAWTRTGAGETQYF | TGTGCCTGGACTCGGACAGGGGCGGGAGAGACCCAGTACTTC
TRBJ1-1 | NA | few | TRBV19 | CASSMISTGNTEAFF | TGTGCCAGTAGTATGATCTCGACAGGGAACACTGAAGCTTTCTTT
TRBJ2-3 | TRBD1 | few | TRBV5-6 | CASTIRTGGTDTQYF | TGTGCCAGCACCATCCGGACAGGGGGCACAGATACGCAGTATTTT
TRBJ2-7 | TRBD1 | many | TRBV11-2 | CASSSGTGRTYEQYF | TGTGCCAGCAGCTCCGGGACAGGGCGCACCTACGAGCAGTACTTC